Shown below are 26 T cell receptor beta chains from a single sample sequenced in a study of OX40 agonist ivuxolimab in advanced cancers. Generated by immunoSEQ multiplex PCR, the TCRdb table keeps only in-frame clones and is missing some. This table has approximately 76,000 clones, around 94% appearing once. Material: CD4+ or CD8+ T cells sorted from blood, obtained in a trial of the OX40 agonist ivuxolimab. Every receptor here comes from an adult with an advanced solid tumor such as melanoma, head and neck, liver or kidney cancer.

CDR3 loop: CATGTGPGLADPPYEQYF. Here the CDR3 DNA reads TGTGCCACCGGAACAGGACCGGGACTAGCGGATCCCCCCTACGAGCAGTACTTC. This rearrangement joins TRBV15 to TRBJ2-7, with 11 bases matching TRBD2. The CDR3 extends over 18 amino acids. V was clipped by 8 bases and J by 2 bases; unmatched bases: 17. CDR1 and CDR2 from the germline V gene are LNHNV and YYDKDF (reference sequence). Drawing the rest from reference TRBV15 and TRBJ2-7, the complete variable domain is DAMVIQNPRYQVTQFGKPVTLSCSQTLNHNVMYWYQQKSSQAPKLLFHYYDKDFNNEADTPDNFQSRRPNTSFCFLDIRSPGLGDTAMYLCATGTGPGLADPPYEQYFGPGTRLTVT.

The chain joins TRBV6-5 to TRBJ2-7; D tentatively reads TRBD1 or TRBD2 (5 bases each). This CDR3 contains 16 residues. Between the trimmed V and J ends, which lost 0 bases and 3 bases, there was a span of 15 bases. The germline CDR1 and CDR2 sequences are MNHEY and SVGAGI. CDR3 residues: CASSYSGSGPIYEQYF. The CDR3 DNA follows: TGTGCCAGCAGTTACTCTGGGTCGGGGCCGATCTACGAGCAGTACTTC.

The chain combines TRBV28 with TRBJ2-2; weak D call: TRBD1 (6 bases). Germline values: CDR1 MDHEN, CDR2 SYDVKM. This CDR3 is 15 amino acids long. Trimming removed 3 bases at V and 7 bases at J, with 15 bases between. The CDR3 DNA reads TGTGCCAGCAGTTTCATAGCAGGGGTAGACGGGGAGCTGTTTTTT. Its protein product is CASSFIAGVDGELFF.

CDR3 nucleotides: TGTGCCAGCAGCTTGGAGGGCGTCCGGACTGAAGCTTTCTTT. Its protein product is CASSLEGVRTEAFF. V and J are TRBV5-6 and TRBJ1-1; no reliable D call. The germline CDR1 and CDR2 sequences are SGHDT and YYEEEE. The CDR3 is made up of 14 amino acids. With 0 bases removed from V and 5 bases from J, the gap between germline ends came to 11 bases.

The gene calls are TRBV7-9 and TRBJ2-7; TRBD1 matches 7 bases. This CDR3 contains 11 residues. Germline V gene lookup returns CDR1 SEHNR and CDR2 FQNEAQ (reference sequence). V shed 5 bases and J 6 bases; nucleotides not matched to a gene: 1. In DNA, the CDR3 is TGTGCCAGCAGCCAGGGGGTCGAGCAGTACTTC. Its protein product is CASSQGVEQYF.

The gene calls are TRBV19 and TRBJ1-1, with D possibly being TRBD1 (5 bases). The CDR3 totals 14 residues. CDR1 and CDR2 from the germline V gene are LNHDA and SQIVND (reference sequence). Trimming pared 7 bases from V and 3 bases from J, leaving 15 bases between. The CDR3 reads CASTLGGKDTEAFF. CDR3 DNA sequence: TGTGCCAGTACCCTTGGGGGAAAGGACACTGAAGCTTTCTTT. Full variable domain (missing parts from reference TRBV19 and TRBJ1-1): DGGITQSPKYLFRKEGQNVTLSCEQNLNHDAMYWYRQDPGQGLRLIYYSQIVNDFQKGDIAEGYSVSREKKESFPLTVTSAQKNPTAFYLCASTLGGKDTEAFFGQGTRLTVV.

The gene calls are TRBV27 and TRBJ1-4; unclear D gene. V shed 5 bases and J shed 8 bases, with 12 bases lying between them. CDR1 and CDR2 (germline): MNHEY, SMNVEV (reference sequence). The CDR3 covers 13 residues. The CDR3 here is CASSGVIEEKLFF. The CDR3 DNA is TGTGCCAGCAGTGGCGTAATTGAGGAAAAACTGTTTTTT.

This chain links TRBV28 with TRBJ1-1, with D possibly TRBD1 on 6 matching bases. Deletions cut 2 bases from V and 1 base from J, with 14 bases between. Germline CDR1 and CDR2: MDHEN and SYDVKM. This CDR3 contains 16 residues. The CDR3 nucleotides are TGTGCCAGCAGTTTACCTCTTACAGGGACGAACACTGAAGCTTTCTTT. This gives the protein CASSLPLTGTNTEAFF.

This rearrangement joins TRBV7-6 to TRBJ2-3, with 7 bases that match TRBD2. Germline V gene sequence: CDR1 SGHVS, CDR2 FNYEAQ. The CDR3 is 14 amino acids. After removal of 5 bases from V and 5 bases from J, the junction contained 7 bases not matched to a gene. The CDR3 protein is CASSDGGGRDTQYF. For the CDR3, the DNA is TGTGCCAGCAGCGATGGGGGGGGGAGAGATACGCAGTATTTT.

This clone appeared a single time. This rearrangement joins TRBV5-6 to TRBJ2-2; the D gene is possibly TRBD1 (5 bases). The CDR3 contains 13 residues. The germline V and J ends were trimmed by 0 bases and 6 bases, with 6 bases remaining between them. Germline V CDR1 and CDR2: SGHDT, YYEEEE. For the CDR3, the DNA is TGTGCCAGCAGCTTGGTAGGGGCCGGGGAGCTGTTTTTT. Its translation: CASSLVGAGELFF.

In this sample, this clone turned up a few times. V is TRBV7-2 and J is TRBJ2-3; D gene unclear. Germline V gene sequence: CDR1 SGHTA, CDR2 FQGNSA. V was pared by 5 bases and J by 2 bases, with 14 bases between. The CDR3 consists of 15 residues. The CDR3 loop reads CASSPVVGSTDTQYF. Here the CDR3 DNA reads TGTGCCAGCAGCCCCGTCGTAGGCTCCACAGATACGCAGTATTTT.

This rearrangement joins TRBV10-1 to TRBJ1-1; D gene unclear. Germline V CDR1 and CDR2: WNHNN, SYGVQD (reference sequence). Between the trimmed V and J ends, which lost 1 base and 1 base, there was a span of 10 bases. This CDR3 comprises 15 residues. This chain's CDR3 is CASSEFGNQNTEAFF. The CDR3 DNA is TGCGCCAGCAGTGAGTTTGGTAACCAGAACACTGAAGCTTTCTTT.

V usage is TRBV7-9 and J usage is TRBJ2-1; 10 nucleotides match TRBD2. The CDR3 covers 18 residues. Looked up from germline, CDR1 is SEHNR and CDR2 is FQNEAQ (reference sequence). V shed 0 bases, J shed 7 bases, and the junction held 12 bases outside the gene matches. For the CDR3, the DNA is TGTGCCAGCAGCTTAGCGCATAGCGGGAGGTTGTTTGGGAATGAGCAGTTCTTC. It translates to CASSLAHSGRLFGNEQFF.

V and J are TRBV27 and TRBJ2-7; no clear D. The CDR3 is 13 amino acids. V was trimmed by 5 bases and J by 3 bases, leaving 11 bases between them. Germline CDR1 and CDR2: MNHEY and SMNVEV (reference sequence). CDR3 amino acids: CASSPLLNYEQYF. The DNA for the CDR3 is TGTGCCAGCAGTCCCTTACTGAACTACGAGCAGTACTTC.

This chain links TRBV27 with TRBJ2-7; D might be TRBD1 (6 bases). With 3 bases removed from V and 0 bases from J, the gap between germline ends came to 15 bases. CDR3 length: 16 amino acids. Germline V lookup: CDR1 MNHEY, CDR2 SMNVEV (reference sequence). CDR3 sequence (DNA): TGTGCCAGCAGTTTGACAGGACAGCCTGGCTCCTACGAGCAGTACTTC. It encodes CASSLTGQPGSYEQYF.

The table lists this clone with a few counts. Within the sample, other DNA sequences also encode this same CDR3. As DNA, the CDR3 is TGTGCCAGCAGAAGGACAGGGCGCAATCAGCCCCAGCATTTT. Translation: CASRRTGRNQPQHF. The chain employs TRBV6-5 and TRBJ1-5, with 8 bases matching TRBD1. This CDR3 is 14 amino acids long. Germline V gives CDR1 MNHEY, CDR2 SVGAGI. V lost 6 bases, J lost 2 bases, and 3 bases stayed unmatched.

The rearrangement joins TRBV27 to TRBJ1-6; D not resolved. This CDR3 has 16 residues. Trimming took 6 bases from V and 0 from J, leaving 12 bases between them. Germline CDR1 MNHEY, CDR2 SMNVEV (reference sequence). CDR3 sequence reads: CASSPGVSSYNSPLHF. The CDR3 bases are TGTGCCAGCAGCCCCGGGGTTAGCTCCTATAATTCACCCCTCCACTTT.

This chain joins TRBV27 and TRBJ2-3; 10 bases fit TRBD1. Trimming cost V 2 bases and J 4 bases; bases outside gene matches: 6. This CDR3 has 16 residues. The V gene's germline CDR1 is MNHEY and CDR2 SMNVEV (reference sequence). CDR3 DNA sequence: TGTGCCAGCAGTTTAGAGGGACAGGGGTGGGCAGATACGCAGTATTTT. It yields the protein CASSLEGQGWADTQYF.

As DNA, the CDR3 is TGCGCCAGCACCGATACAGGGACTTTCGACGAGCAGTACTTC. It is translated as CASTDTGTFDEQYF. The chain is built from TRBV5-1 and TRBJ2-7; either TRBD1 or TRBD2 may fit D (6 bases each). V dropped 6 bases and J dropped 5 bases, with 18 bases sitting between them. The CDR3 contains 14 residues. Germline CDR1 is SGHRS and CDR2 is YFSETQ.

This chain links TRBV5-8 with TRBJ2-5, with unresolved D. TRBJ2-7 explains the end of the DNA better; the J call may be wrong. Germline assignment: CDR1 SGHTS and CDR2 YDEGEE. The CDR3 covers 14 residues. CDR3 bases: TGTGCCAGCAGCTCAATATTGGAAGACTACGAGCAGTACTTC. It translates to CASSSILEDYEQYF.

V is TRBV6-5 and J is TRBJ2-7; 14 bases agree with TRBD2. CDR3 length: 15 residues. Trimming took 6 bases from V and 1 from J; bases not matched to a gene: 2. The V gene's germline CDR1 is MNHEY and CDR2 SVGAGI. The CDR3 DNA reads as TGTGCCAGCAGCCGGACTAGCGGGAGGTCCTACGAGCAGTACTTC. It is translated as CASSRTSGRSYEQYF.

This clone is a singleton in its sample. The J gene is TRBJ2-7, the V gene TRBV6-6, with 11 bases fitting TRBD2. The CDR3 extends over 15 amino acids. The V segment lost 4 bases and the J segment 4 bases; nucleotides outside the gene matches: 6. The germline CDR1 and CDR2 sequences are MNHNY and SVGAGI (reference sequence). CDR3 amino acids: CASSSGTSGIYEQYF. The CDR3 coding sequence is TGTGCCAGCAGTTCCGGGACTAGCGGCATTTACGAGCAGTACTTC.

The chain links TRBV19 to TRBJ1-5; TRBD1 is a possible D gene (5 bases). The V end lost 1 base, the J end lost 3 bases, and 10 bases lay between the germline ends. From germline, CDR1 is LNHDA and CDR2 SQIVND (reference sequence). This CDR3 is built from 15 residues. CDR3 sequence (DNA): TGTGCCAGTAGTATAGGGGCCAGGGCCAATCAGCCCCAGCATTTT. This codes for CASSIGARANQPQHF.

The CDR3 DNA follows: TGTGCCAGCAGCCACCCCGGCGCGGGATCGGGCACCGGGGAGCTGTTTTTT. It encodes CASSHPGAGSGTGELFF. This chain links TRBV7-9 with TRBJ2-2, with D perhaps TRBD2 (6 bases). Germline CDR1 is SEHNR and CDR2 is FQNEAQ (reference sequence). The CDR3 sequence is 17 residues long. V was trimmed by 5 bases and J by 4 bases, leaving 20 bases between them.

The chain employs TRBV6-1 and TRBJ2-7; no clear D. Germline values: CDR1 MNHNS, CDR2 SASEGT. The length of the CDR3 is 15 residues. V gave up 7 bases and J gave up 0 bases, with 16 bases separating them. This CDR3 reads CASKKGGGISYEQYF. DNA for the CDR3: TGTGCCAGCAAGAAGGGTGGCGGAATCTCCTACGAGCAGTACTTC.

In DNA form, the CDR3 reads TGTGCCAGCAGCTTAGGTGGGGGGGCTGGGGAAAAACTGTTTTTT. Translating gives CASSLGGGAGEKLFF. The chain carries TRBV7-6 and TRBJ1-4; maybe TRBD1 (6 bases). V was shortened by 1 base and J by 8 bases, with 14 bases between the two germline ends. The CDR3 runs 15 residues. The germline CDR1 and CDR2 sequences are SGHVS and FNYEAQ.